This entry features one T cell receptor beta chain sequence. The antigen is undetermined. Sequencing used immunoSEQ multiplex PCR; TCRdb keeps in-frame clones, though not all of them. The profile covers roughly 2 million clones, with 95% appearing a single time and roughly 0.13% taken by the ten largest. The entry originates in a study of shared clonotypes between healthy human individuals. In germline, CDR1 is MNHNY, CDR2 SVGAGI (reference sequence). There are 12 residues in the CDR3. Trimming removed 5 bases at V and 4 bases at J, with 7 bases between. Study-wide points: A generally larger estimated richness was seen in naive subsets than in memory subsets.

The source is a man aged 18-30 years in good health. The chain uses TRBV6-6 and TRBJ2-3, with D maybe TRBD2 (5 bases). Sequenced sample: naive CD4+ T cells sorted from blood. Specified subset: CD45RA+ positively selected. The CDR3 protein is CASSVLADTQYF. The CDR3 coding sequence is TGTGCCAGCAGTGTACTAGCAGATACGCAGTATTTT.